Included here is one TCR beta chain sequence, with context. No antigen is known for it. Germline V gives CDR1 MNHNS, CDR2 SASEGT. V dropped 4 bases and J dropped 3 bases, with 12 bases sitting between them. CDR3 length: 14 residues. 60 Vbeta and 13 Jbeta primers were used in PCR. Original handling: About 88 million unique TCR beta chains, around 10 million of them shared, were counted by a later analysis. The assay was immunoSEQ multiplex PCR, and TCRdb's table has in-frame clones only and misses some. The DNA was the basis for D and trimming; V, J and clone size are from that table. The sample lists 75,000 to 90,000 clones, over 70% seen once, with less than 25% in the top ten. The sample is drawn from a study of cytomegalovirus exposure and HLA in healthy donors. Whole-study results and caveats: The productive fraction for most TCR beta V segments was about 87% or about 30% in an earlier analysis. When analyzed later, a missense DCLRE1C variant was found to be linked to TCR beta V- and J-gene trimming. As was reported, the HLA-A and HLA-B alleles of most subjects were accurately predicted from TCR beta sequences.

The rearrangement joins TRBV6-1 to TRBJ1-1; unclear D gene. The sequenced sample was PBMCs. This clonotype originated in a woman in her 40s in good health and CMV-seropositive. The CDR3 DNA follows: TGTGCCAGCAGTGGAGGGTGGGATTACACTGAAGCTTTCTTT. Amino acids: CASSGGWDYTEAFF.